The rows below give T cell receptor beta chains drawn from one sample of a study of blood T cell repertoires in COVID-19. Assay used: immunoSEQ multiplex PCR; TCRdb lists only in-frame clones, some missing. The table lists 200,000 to 250,000 clones, approximately 91% of them singletons. Sequencing input: peripheral blood. The receptor source for this set is a man between 60 and 75 years old who had recovered from COVID-19. The CDR3 runs from the conserved cysteine through the conserved F or W. The order of the fields is D gene, J gene, clone size, V gene, CDR3 protein, CDR3 DNA. A D gene is named only where the DNA matches it firmly. Size values are once, few and many counts, or a class for expanded clones, and some rows have none.

d_gene: TRBD1
j_gene: TRBJ2-2
abundance: -
v_gene: TRBV7-9
CDR3aa: CASSYVRQGGTGELFF
CDR3nt: TGTGCCAGCAGCTATGTCCGACAGGGGGGCACCGGGGAGCTGTTTTTT

d_gene: TRBD2
j_gene: TRBJ2-1
abundance: many
v_gene: TRBV6-1
CDR3aa: CASSESTSFSEQFF
CDR3nt: TGTGCCAGCAGTGAGTCGACTAGCTTCAGTGAGCAGTTCTTC

d_gene: -
j_gene: TRBJ2-1
abundance: -
v_gene: TRBV5-4
CDR3aa: CASSDRQSYNEQFF
CDR3nt: TGTGCCAGCAGCGACCGACAGTCCTACAATGAGCAGTTCTTC

d_gene: -
j_gene: TRBJ2-2
abundance: -
v_gene: TRBV9
CDR3aa: CASSVVAANTGELFF
CDR3nt: TGTGCCAGCAGCGTAGTGGCGGCGAACACCGGGGAGCTGTTTTTT

d_gene: TRBD2
j_gene: TRBJ2-3
abundance: -
v_gene: TRBV11-2
CDR3aa: CASSSRLAGENTQYF
CDR3nt: TGTGCCAGCAGCTCGAGACTAGCGGGAGAGAACACGCAGTATTTT

d_gene: -
j_gene: TRBJ1-1
abundance: -
v_gene: TRBV10-2
CDR3aa: CASIRQLNTEAFF
CDR3nt: TGCGCCAGCATTAGACAGTTGAACACTGAAGCTTTCTTT

d_gene: TRBD1
j_gene: TRBJ2-7
abundance: few
v_gene: TRBV7-3
CDR3aa: CASSEGTGGYEQYF
CDR3nt: TGTGCCAGCAGCGAAGGAACAGGGGGCTACGAGCAGTACTTC

d_gene: TRBD1
j_gene: TRBJ2-2
abundance: -
v_gene: TRBV10-2
CDR3aa: CASSETGTGVPGELFF
CDR3nt: TGCGCCAGCAGTGAGACCGGGACAGGGGTACCCGGGGAGCTGTTTTTT

d_gene: -
j_gene: TRBJ1-1
abundance: -
v_gene: TRBV6-1
CDR3aa: CASSEDLTRGGFF
CDR3nt: TGTGCCAGCAGTGAAGACCTGACGCGGGGGGGGTTCTTT

d_gene: -
j_gene: TRBJ1-1
abundance: -
v_gene: TRBV6-5
CDR3aa: CASRGQGGITEAFF
CDR3nt: TGTGCCAGCAGGGGGCAGGGAGGGATCACTGAAGCTTTCTTT

d_gene: -
j_gene: TRBJ2-5
abundance: -
v_gene: TRBV11-2
CDR3aa: CASSFQLAQETQYF
CDR3nt: TGTGCCAGCAGCTTTCAACTAGCTCAGGAGACCCAGTACTTC

d_gene: -
j_gene: TRBJ2-1
abundance: -
v_gene: TRBV3-1/TRBV3-2
CDR3aa: CASSPGGYNEQFF
CDR3nt: TGTGCCAGCAGCCCCGGGGGCTACAATGAGCAGTTCTTC

d_gene: -
j_gene: TRBJ1-5
abundance: -
v_gene: TRBV19
CDR3aa: CASSTPGSNQPQHF
CDR3nt: TGTGCCAGTAGTACCCCCGGGAGCAATCAGCCCCAGCATTTT

d_gene: TRBD1
j_gene: TRBJ1-1
abundance: once
v_gene: TRBV7-8
CDR3aa: CASSLDPGQVNTEAFF
CDR3nt: TGTGCCAGCAGCTTGGACCCGGGACAGGTCAACACTGAAGCTTTCTTT

d_gene: -
j_gene: TRBJ1-1
abundance: -
v_gene: TRBV19
CDR3aa: CASSPSGGSQAFF
CDR3nt: TGTGCCAGTAGTCCCTCGGGGGGGTCCCAAGCTTTCTTT

d_gene: -
j_gene: TRBJ2-7
abundance: few
v_gene: TRBV19
CDR3aa: CASSIRHLPSYEQYF
CDR3nt: TGTGCCAGTAGTATTAGACATTTACCCTCCTACGAGCAGTACTTC

d_gene: TRBD1
j_gene: TRBJ1-2
abundance: -
v_gene: TRBV19
CDR3aa: CASKKLGQVYGYTF
CDR3nt: TGTGCCAGTAAAAAGCTTGGACAGGTCTATGGCTACACCTTC

d_gene: TRBD2
j_gene: TRBJ2-3
abundance: -
v_gene: TRBV27
CDR3aa: CASSLGTSGSGDTQYF
CDR3nt: TGTGCCAGCAGTTTGGGGACTAGCGGGAGTGGAGATACGCAGTATTTT

d_gene: -
j_gene: TRBJ1-1
abundance: -
v_gene: TRBV4-3
CDR3aa: CASSQEGGRSTEAFF
CDR3nt: TGCGCCAGCAGCCAAGAAGGGGGAAGGAGTACTGAAGCTTTCTTT

d_gene: -
j_gene: TRBJ1-5
abundance: -
v_gene: TRBV9
CDR3aa: CASSVGQTQPQHF
CDR3nt: TGTGCCAGCAGCGTAGGGCAAACGCAGCCCCAGCATTTT

d_gene: TRBD1
j_gene: TRBJ1-2
abundance: -
v_gene: TRBV18
CDR3aa: CASSPSLGTGAWSYGYTF
CDR3nt: TGTGCCAGCTCACCCTCGCTGGGGACAGGGGCTTGGAGCTATGGCTACACCTTC

d_gene: -
j_gene: TRBJ2-5
abundance: once
v_gene: TRBV2
CDR3aa: CASSFSGYQETQYF
CDR3nt: TGTGCCAGCAGTTTTTCGGGGTACCAAGAGACCCAGTACTTC

d_gene: -
j_gene: TRBJ1-5
abundance: -
v_gene: TRBV24-1
CDR3aa: CATSDSAGVQPQHF
CDR3nt: TGTGCCACCAGTGATTCGGCAGGGGTGCAGCCCCAGCATTTT

d_gene: -
j_gene: TRBJ2-5
abundance: once
v_gene: TRBV6-2/TRBV6-3
CDR3aa: CASSYGTRGQETQYF
CDR3nt: TGTGCCAGCAGTTACGGGACCCGGGGGCAAGAGACCCAGTACTTC

d_gene: TRBD1
j_gene: TRBJ2-5
abundance: -
v_gene: TRBV7-6
CDR3aa: CASSLDGGQGRMETQYF
CDR3nt: TGTGCCAGCAGCTTAGACGGGGGACAGGGTAGGATGGAGACCCAGTACTTC

d_gene: TRBD1
j_gene: TRBJ1-2
abundance: -
v_gene: TRBV9
CDR3aa: CASSANRGRPYGYTF
CDR3nt: TGTGCCAGCAGCGCAAACAGGGGACGGCCATATGGCTACACCTTC

d_gene: -
j_gene: TRBJ2-1
abundance: -
v_gene: TRBV9
CDR3aa: CASSVFGRGTDEQFF
CDR3nt: TGTGCCAGCAGCGTTTTCGGACGGGGAACTGATGAGCAGTTCTTC